This T cell receptor beta chain is drawn from a study of blood T cell repertoires in COVID-19. Study-wide context: The United States, Italy and Spain were the sources of the acute and convalescent COVID-19 samples.

In the original workflow: Nucleated cell counts were estimated from reference gene primer amplification. Measured with immunoSEQ multiplex PCR; TCRdb has only the in-frame clones, and not every one. Clone size and the V and J calls come from that table; the DNA yielded D and trimming. The table shows some 120,000 clones, with about 90% occurring only once. The germline V gene encodes CDR1 SEHNR and CDR2 FQNEAQ (reference sequence). The CDR3 covers 14 residues. With V trimmed by 6 bases and J by 1 base, 1 base remained unmatched. The clonotype comes from a woman between 50 and 59 years old with active or convalescent COVID-19. The sequenced sample consisted of peripheral blood. The genes are TRBV7-9 and TRBJ2-1, with 9 positions matching TRBD1. The CDR3 here is CASRQGASYNEQFF. DNA of the CDR3: TGTGCCAGCAGACAGGGGGCATCCTACAATGAGCAGTTCTTC.